This T cell receptor (beta chain) was documented in a study of blood T cells in healthy people across ages. At the level of the study: With template switching, about one barcoded beta molecule was captured per two T cells. Study-level results: The study regarded diversity estimates from one million T cells as underestimates. When set beside aged donors, long-lived donors presented more naive CD4+ cells and higher diversity. Leaving the PBMCs unsorted stopped any conclusive comparison of naive versus antigen-experienced cells.

The CDR3 is made up of 15 amino acids. A note on this clonotype: Antigen unknown. At one end the junction does not follow the germline gene, possibly because of a read error.

Sample-barcoded 5' priming and a J-beta primer mix drove a second PCR of roughly 6 to 12 cycles. TCRdb itself ran the 5' RACE reads through MiXCR, one entry per CDR3 protein. The table records 1.5 million to 2 million distinct CDR3 sequences, about 50% of them present only once. This chain uses TRBV12-3 or TRBV12-4 with TRBJ1-5; 7 nucleotides align to TRBD1. The sample consisted of blood. The TCR originated in a woman in her 40s in good health. The CDR3 loop reads CAGSFLSQGHQPQHF. Written as DNA, the CDR3 is TGTGCCGGCAGTTTTTTGTCACAGGGGCATCAGCCCCAGCATTTT.